The 5 T cell receptor beta chains reported below all come from one sample, sequenced in a study of cytomegalovirus exposure and HLA in healthy donors. It was with 60 Vbeta and 13 Jbeta primers that the PCR ran. Profiling relied on immunoSEQ multiplex PCR, and the TCRdb table lists in-frame clones only, not all of them. The data contain around 37,000 clones, 82% of them singletons. Sequenced input: PBMCs. The source of these receptors is a woman aged 18-29 years in good health and CMV-seropositive.

In its sample, this clone was seen a few times. This chain links TRBV6-5 with TRBJ1-1; D is perhaps TRBD1 (6 bases). This CDR3 is 16 amino acids long. Trimming shortened V by 2 bases and J by 0 bases, and 13 bases separated the two germline ends. Looked up from germline, CDR1 is MNHEY and CDR2 is SVGAGI. The CDR3 protein is CASSYLLTGLNTEAFF. DNA of the CDR3: TGTGCCAGCAGTTACCTTCTGACAGGTTTGAACACTGAAGCTTTCTTT.

The count of this clone is one. The chain joins TRBV7-3 to TRBJ2-2; D is undetermined. The CDR3 is 16 residues long. Deletions cut 1 base from V and 4 bases from J, with 13 bases between. Per the germline V gene, CDR1 is SGHTA and CDR2 is FQGTGA. CDR3 DNA sequence: TGTGCCAGCAGCTTAAGCTTGTCACAAACCACCGGGGAGCTGTTTTTT. Protein product: CASSLSLSQTTGELFF.

The chain couples TRBV6-4 to TRBJ1-1; a possible D gene is TRBD1 (5 bases). The CDR3 is 17 residues long. The germline CDR1 and CDR2 sequences are MRHNA and SNTAGT. Trimming left V 1 base short and J 1 base short, with 16 bases between. In nucleotides, the CDR3 is TGTGCCAGCAGTGACTTCCACAGGCCGGATGGGAACACTGAAGCTTTCTTT. This translates into CASSDFHRPDGNTEAFF.

This clone was detected only a few times. The V and J genes are TRBV5-8 and TRBJ1-2; D is perhaps TRBD1 (6 bases). Germline lookup yields CDR1 SGHTS and CDR2 YDEGEE. V shed 0 bases and J shed 4 bases, with 16 bases lying between them. The CDR3 has 16 amino acids. In DNA form, the CDR3 reads TGTGCCAGCAGCTTGGGAACAGGGATCCTCCCCTATGGCTACACCTTC. It translates to CASSLGTGILPYGYTF.

This rearrangement joins TRBV11-3 to TRBJ2-2; tentatively, D is TRBD1 (6 bases). The ends were cut back, 5 bases at V and 3 bases at J, with 16 bases in the middle. Germline assignment: CDR1 SGHNT and CDR2 YENEEA. There are 16 residues in the CDR3. The CDR3 DNA reads TGTGCCAGCAGCGGGGGCTGGATGGCAGACACCGGGGAGCTGTTTTTT. Translating gives CASSGGWMADTGELFF.